These 30 T cell receptor beta chains were all obtained from the same sample, sequenced in a study of shared clonotypes between healthy human individuals. The protocol was immunoSEQ multiplex PCR, while the TCRdb copy is restricted to in-frame clones and leaves out a portion. The sample records some 2,500,000 clones, around 93% being singletons. The sample consisted of naive CD4+ T cells from PBMCs. Subset here: CD45RA+ positively selected. The receptors shown here come from a man younger than 35 in good health. Some clones in this sample may be carry-over from other donors' samples.

This clone was picked up one time. The chain couples TRBV2 to TRBJ2-2; the D gene could be TRBD1 or TRBD2 (6 bases each). This CDR3 has 16 residues. Looked up from germline, CDR1 is SNHLY and CDR2 is FYNNEI. Trimming pared 6 bases from V and 4 bases from J, leaving 18 bases between. The CDR3 DNA is TGTGCCAGCAGCTACGGGGGCGGGTGGGCCACCGGGGAGCTGTTTTTT. The encoded protein is CASSYGGGWATGELFF.

With respect to this clone: The same CDR3 arises from other DNA sequences in this sample as well. V usage is TRBV7-6 and J usage is TRBJ1-1; D call uncertain. This CDR3 has 14 residues. V was pared by 1 base and J by 1 base, with 7 bases between. CDR1 and CDR2 from the germline V gene are SGHVS and FNYEAQ. CDR3 residues: CASSLEVANTEAFF. CDR3 nucleotides: TGTGCCAGCAGCTTAGAGGTGGCGAACACTGAAGCTTTCTTT. The complete variable domain, with remaining parts taken from reference TRBV7-6 and TRBJ1-1, reads GAGVSQSPRYKVTKRGQDVALRCDPISGHVSLYWYRQALGQGPEFLTYFNYEAQQDKSGLPNDRFSAERPEGSISTLTIQRTEQRDSAMYRCASSLEVANTEAFFGQGTRLTVV.

The rearrangement joins TRBV28 to TRBJ2-1, with no clear D. Per the germline V gene, CDR1 is MDHEN and CDR2 is SYDVKM. V lost 2 bases to trimming and J lost 8 bases, with 10 bases between them. There are 13 residues in the CDR3. Here the CDR3 DNA reads TGTGCCAGCAGTTTAACCGCCTCCCATGAGCAGTTCTTC. Translating gives CASSLTASHEQFF.

V gene TRBV19 combines with J gene TRBJ2-2, with D perhaps matching TRBD1 or TRBD2 (6 bases each). From germline, CDR1 is LNHDA and CDR2 SQIVND (reference sequence). Between the trimmed V and J ends, which lost 4 bases and 0 bases, there was a span of 9 bases. This CDR3 is built from 15 residues. CDR3 in amino acids: CASSRGAANTGELFF. The CDR3 nucleotides read TGTGCCAGTAGTAGGGGGGCCGCGAACACCGGGGAGCTGTTTTTT.

V gene TRBV19 combines with J gene TRBJ2-3, with 9 positions matching TRBD2. V gave up 3 bases and J gave up 5 bases; unmatched junction bases: 15. CDR3 size: 18 residues. CDR1 and CDR2 (germline): LNHDA, SQIVND (reference sequence). The CDR3 is CASSIFGGRAGLLDTQYF. CDR3 in DNA: TGTGCCAGTAGTATTTTCGGCGGGAGGGCCGGATTGTTAGATACGCAGTATTTT.

This chain connects TRBV7-3 to TRBJ1-1, with D possibly matching TRBD1 (5 bases). From germline, CDR1 is SGHTA and CDR2 FQGTGA. This CDR3 has 14 amino acids. The V end lost 0 bases, the J end lost 10 bases, and 15 bases lay between the germline ends. CDR3 DNA sequence: TGTGCCAGCAGCTTAACCGGCCAGGGCGGTATAGCTTTCTTT. Encoded protein: CASSLTGQGGIAFF. The full variable domain, rest sourced from reference TRBV7-3 and TRBJ1-1, is GAGVSQTPSNKVTEKGKYVELRCDPISGHTALYWYRQSLGQGPEFLIYFQGTGAADDSGLPNDRFFAVRPEGSVSTLKIQRTERGDSAVYLCASSLTGQGGIAFFGQGTRLTVV.

The chain employs TRBV27 and TRBJ2-3; D is uncertain. The CDR3 length is 16 residues. Trimming shortened V by 5 bases and J by 4 bases, and 19 bases separated the two germline ends. The germline CDR1 and CDR2 sequences are MNHEY and SMNVEV (reference sequence). The CDR3 sequence is CASSNVHSYLADTQYF. Written as DNA, the CDR3 is TGTGCCAGCAGTAACGTCCACTCCTATCTCGCAGATACGCAGTATTTT.

The rearrangement joins TRBV2 to TRBJ2-3; a possible D gene is TRBD2 (5 bases). Trimming cost V 3 bases and J 3 bases, with 13 bases left between them. The CDR3 length is 15 residues. CDR1 and CDR2 from the germline V gene are SNHLY and FYNNEI. The CDR3 coding sequence is TGTGCCAGCAGTGATCAGGCACCGGGGACAGATACGCAGTATTTT. Residues: CASSDQAPGTDTQYF.

This clone appeared once. Other DNA sequences from this sample encode an identical CDR3 as well. CDR3 DNA: TGTGCCAGCAGCTTCAACTACGAGCAGTACTTC. Translation gives CASSFNYEQYF. The rearrangement uses TRBV7-2 and TRBJ2-7, with D hard to call. CDR1 and CDR2 from the germline V gene are SGHTA and FQGNSA. The germline V and J ends were trimmed by 3 bases and 3 bases, with 3 bases remaining between them. The CDR3 is 11 amino acids. Drawing the rest from reference TRBV7-2 and TRBJ2-7, the complete variable domain is GAGVSQSPSNKVTEKGKDVELRCDPISGHTALYWYRQSLGQGLEFLIYFQGNSAPDKSGLPSDRFSAERTGGSVSTLTIQRTQQEDSAVYLCASSFNYEQYFGPGTRLTVT.

A single count supports this clone. The chain recombines TRBV5-1 with TRBJ2-1; tentatively, D is TRBD2 (6 bases). V lost 4 bases and J 6 bases, leaving 8 bases between the germline ends. Germline lookup yields CDR1 SGHRS and CDR2 YFSETQ. CDR3 size: 12 residues. In DNA, the CDR3 is TGCGCCAGCAGCATGCGGGGCAATGAGCAGTTCTTC. Amino acid sequence: CASSMRGNEQFF.

The chain uses TRBV27 and TRBJ1-1; D call uncertain. Germline V gives CDR1 MNHEY, CDR2 SMNVEV (reference sequence). This CDR3 has 18 residues. V dropped 6 bases and J dropped 0 bases, with 23 bases sitting between them. CDR3 coding DNA: TGTGCCAGCAGCCTTTATGCATGGCAGCTTTCCATGAACACTGAAGCTTTCTTT. This codes for CASSLYAWQLSMNTEAFF.

The chain is built from TRBV18 and TRBJ2-1, with a weak D call TRBD1 (5 bases). With 1 base removed from V and 1 base from J, the gap between germline ends came to 8 bases. The CDR3 extends over 15 amino acids. Germline V gene lookup returns CDR1 KGHSH and CDR2 LQKENI. DNA of the CDR3: TGTGCCAGCTCACCACAGGGGTGGTCCTACAATGAGCAGTTCTTC. Amino acid sequence: CASSPQGWSYNEQFF.

This sequence joins TRBV9 and TRBJ2-3, with 10 bases aligning to TRBD2. Germline-derived CDR1 and CDR2 are SGDLS and YYNGEE. This CDR3 is built from 16 residues. The junction had 4 bases not matched to a gene; V was cut back by 1 base and J by 2 bases. The CDR3 region has the DNA TGTGCCAGCAGCGTATTAGGACTAGCGGACACAGATACGCAGTATTTT. It translates to CASSVLGLADTDTQYF.

This chain uses TRBV11-2 with TRBJ2-2, with TRBD2 matching over 7 bases. The J segment lost 1 base and the V segment lost 1 base, leaving 6 bases of the junction unmatched. The germline V gene has CDR1 SGHAT and CDR2 FQNNGV. The CDR3 runs to 17 residues. The chain's CDR3 is CASSLGLASGNTGELFF. The CDR3 DNA is TGTGCCAGCAGCTTAGGATTAGCTAGCGGGAACACCGGGGAGCTGTTTTTT.

The genes are TRBV7-9 and TRBJ2-2; 9 positions match TRBD1. After removal of 10 bases from V and 1 base from J, the junction contained 10 bases not matched to a gene. From germline, CDR1 is SEHNR and CDR2 FQNEAQ (reference sequence). The CDR3 extends over 16 amino acids. CDR3 DNA sequence: TGTGCCACACTCCGAGGGGGACAGGGGAACACCGGGGAGCTGTTTTTT. Its translation: CATLRGGQGNTGELFF.

On this clone: Other DNA sequences from this sample encode an identical CDR3 as well. The CDR3 is CASSPGLYGYTF. DNA of the CDR3: TGTGCCAGCAGCCCGGGGTTGTATGGCTACACCTTC. This sequence joins TRBV7-9 and TRBJ1-2; no clear D gene. This CDR3 is 12 amino acids long. Trimming removed 5 bases at V and 5 bases at J, with 9 bases between. CDR1 is SEHNR and CDR2 is FQNEAQ in the germline V gene (reference sequence).

This chain joins TRBV29-1 and TRBJ1-1; D not resolved. The V gene lost 2 bases and the J gene lost 5 bases, with 18 bases spanning the gap. Germline V gene lookup returns CDR1 SQVTM and CDR2 ANQGSEA. This CDR3 region has 15 residues. CDR3 protein: CSVELVLREMTEAFF. The CDR3 DNA is TGCAGCGTTGAACTGGTCTTACGTGAGATGACTGAAGCTTTCTTT.

The chain is built from TRBV6-5 and TRBJ1-1; a weak D match, TRBD1 (6 bases). V was trimmed by 2 bases and J by 8 bases, leaving 12 bases between them. The germline CDR1 and CDR2 sequences are MNHEY and SVGAGI. This CDR3 has 13 amino acids. The DNA for the CDR3 is TGTGCCAGCAGTTACCGGGACACGCAAGAAGCTTTCTTT. This translates into CASSYRDTQEAFF.

The chain is built from TRBV5-1 and TRBJ2-2, with D tentatively TRBD2 (6 bases). Trimming took off 4 bases at V and 3 bases at J, with 10 bases between the two ends. CDR1 and CDR2 (germline): SGHRS, YFSETQ. The CDR3 covers 14 residues. The CDR3, as DNA: TGCGCCAGCAGCGGCGGGACTCACACCGGGGAGCTGTTTTTT. This sequence encodes CASSGGTHTGELFF.

The chain uses TRBV28 and TRBJ1-6; 7 bases line up with TRBD1. From germline, CDR1 is MDHEN and CDR2 SYDVKM. V dropped 6 bases and J dropped 7; count of bases not matched to a gene: 12. The CDR3 contains 16 residues. CDR3 coding DNA: TGTGCCAGCAGCCCTCACAGGGGATCGGGGAATTCACCCCTCCACTTT. Protein product: CASSPHRGSGNSPLHF. The full variable domain, completed using reference TRBV28 and TRBJ1-6, is DVKVTQSSRYLVKRTGEKVFLECVQDMDHENMFWYRQDPGLGLRLIYFSYDVKMKEKGDIPEGYSVSREKKERFSLILESASTNQTSMYLCASSPHRGSGNSPLHFGNGTRLTVT.

The chain is built from TRBV30 and TRBJ2-1; 8 bases are shared with TRBD2. Germline trimming cut 3 bases from V and 0 bases from J; bases unmatched to any gene: 4. CDR3 length equals 15 residues. The germline V gene encodes CDR1 GTSNPN and CDR2 SVGIG (reference sequence). CDR3 in DNA: TGTGCCTGGAGGGACGGGAGGGTCTCCTACAATGAGCAGTTCTTC. It is translated as CAWRDGRVSYNEQFF. Looking up the rest from reference TRBV30 and TRBJ2-1 gives the full variable domain: SQTIHQWPATLVQPVGSPLSLECTVEGTSNPNLYWYRQAAGRGLQLLFYSVGIGQISSEVPQNLSASRPQDRQFILSSKKLLLSDSGFYLCAWRDGRVSYNEQFFGPGTRLTVL.

This clone was seen just once. The same CDR3 arises from other DNA sequences in this sample as well. V and J are TRBV7-7 and TRBJ2-5; TRBD2 agrees at 8 bases. The germline V gene encodes CDR1 SSHAT and CDR2 FNYEAQ (reference sequence). Trimming took 5 bases from V and 5 from J; bases not matched to a gene: 4. The CDR3 is made up of 13 amino acids. The CDR3 bases are TGTGCCAGCAGCCGGGGGGGTGGTGAGACCCAGTACTTC. Amino acid sequence: CASSRGGGETQYF.

The genes are TRBV7-7 and TRBJ2-1; TRBD1 agrees at 9 bases. This CDR3 has 14 amino acids. V trimming: 2 bases; J trimming: 6 bases; junction bases outside the gene matches: 2. Germline CDR1 SSHAT, CDR2 FNYEAQ (reference sequence). The CDR3 sequence: CASSLMTGGNEQFF. The CDR3 DNA reads as TGTGCCAGCAGCTTAATGACAGGGGGCAATGAGCAGTTCTTC.

The CDR3 DNA sequence: TGTGCCAGCAGTTACGACAATGGCTACACCTTC. Protein sequence: CASSYDNGYTF. The V call is TRBV28, the J call TRBJ1-2; no reliable D call. The CDR3 loop spans 11 amino acids. Germline loops: CDR1 MDHEN, CDR2 SYDVKM. V was clipped by 4 bases and J by 6 bases, with 6 bases between them.

On this clone itself: This specimen includes other DNA sequences encoding the same CDR3. This chain joins TRBV14 and TRBJ2-1; D unresolved. The germline gives CDR1 SGHDN, CDR2 FVKESK. The V and J ends lost 1 base and 3 bases respectively, with 7 bases between them. CDR3 length equals 14 residues. This CDR3 reads CASSQGVLYNEQFF. The DNA of the CDR3 is TGTGCCAGCAGCCAAGGCGTTCTCTACAATGAGCAGTTCTTC.

The chain links TRBV5-4 to TRBJ1-1; the match to TRBD1 covers 12 bases. Per the germline V gene, CDR1 is SGHNT and CDR2 is YYREEE (reference sequence). The V and J ends lost 4 bases and 6 bases, in that order; junction bases with no gene match: 4. CDR3 size: 14 residues. CDR3 bases: TGTGCCAGCAGCCCGGGACAGGGGGCCCCTGAAGCTTTCTTT. It codes for CASSPGQGAPEAFF.

The CDR3 sequence: CASSLPGQGALRAYEQYF. Here the CDR3 DNA reads TGTGCCAGCAGCCTACCGGGACAGGGCGCCCTGAGAGCCTACGAGCAGTACTTC. The chain links TRBV7-9 to TRBJ2-7, with TRBD1 identical over 9 bases. The CDR3 is made up of 18 amino acids. Germline CDR1 and CDR2: SEHNR and FQNEAQ (reference sequence). Losses at the gene ends were 5 bases for V and 2 bases for J; bases not matched to a gene: 16.

J is TRBJ2-2 and V is TRBV4-1; 11 bases align to TRBD2. The V gene end was trimmed by 6 bases and the J gene end by 0 bases; junction bases not matched to a gene: 9. CDR1 and CDR2 (germline): MGHRA, YSYEKL. This CDR3 has 18 amino acids. CDR3 protein: CASRQIGTSGTNTGELFF. The CDR3 bases are TGCGCCAGCAGACAGATAGGGACTAGCGGAACGAACACCGGGGAGCTGTTTTTT.

The chain joins TRBV7-9 to TRBJ2-3, with D maybe TRBD2 (7 bases). Trimming pared 5 bases from V and 0 bases from J, leaving 15 bases between. This CDR3 has 16 residues. Germline V gives CDR1 SEHNR, CDR2 FQNEAQ (reference sequence). CDR3 protein: CASSQGGGTSTDTQYF. The CDR3 bases are TGTGCCAGCAGCCAGGGCGGGGGCACTAGCACAGATACGCAGTATTTT.

V gene TRBV30 combines with J gene TRBJ2-1, with 7 nucleotides matching TRBD1. V gave up 8 bases and J gave up 6 bases; unmatched junction bases: 10. The CDR3 has 13 amino acids. The germline V gene encodes CDR1 GTSNPN and CDR2 SVGIG (reference sequence). The CDR3 coding sequence is TGTGCCGGGGACCGGCGGACAGGCAATGAGCAGTTCTTC. This gives the protein CAGDRRTGNEQFF.